The clone carrying this T cell receptor beta chain was counted a few times. Its target is not known. Amplification of TCR beta CDR3 regions was performed using RNA transcripts as template. The HTBI primer set served for first-round RT-PCR of the TCR CDR3. TCRdb re-derived calls from the multiplex PCR reads in MiXCR, one entry per CDR3 protein. The data contain over 200,000 distinct CDR3 sequences, about 18% of them singletons. On the basis of clinical symptoms, serum thyroxine and TRAb, thyroid ultrasound and orbital computed tomography, diagnoses were made. The V gene end was trimmed by 6 bases and the J gene end by 11 bases; junction bases not matched to a gene: 2. The CDR3 has 11 amino acids. Looked up from germline, CDR1 is MNHEY and CDR2 is SVGEGT. This entry comes from a study of T cells in Graves' hyperthyroidism and ophthalmopathy. Findings and caveats of the study: Blood also carried most thyroid clonotypes expanded above 0.001. Stable hyperthyroidism was told apart from ophthalmopathy by a model built on 13 V-J features.

The V gene is TRBV6-2 or TRBV6-3, the J gene TRBJ2-3, with 10 bases lining up with TRBD1. Source material: blood. The receptor was derived from a man aged 40-55 years with Graves' hyperthyroidism. In DNA form, the CDR3 reads TGTGCCAGCAGCAGGGACAGGGGGCAGTATTTT. Protein product: CASSRDRGQYF.